The 29 T cell receptor beta chains presented below share a single source sample, sequenced in a study of shared clonotypes between healthy human individuals. The data were produced by immunoSEQ multiplex PCR, yet TCRdb's version contains in-frame clones alone and is incomplete. The sample contains approximately 2,200,000 clones, approximately 94% of which appear only once. Terminally differentiated effector memory CD45RA+ cells were excluded from the naive CD8 cells, which were CD45RO-negative and positively selected for CCR7. The source material was naive CD8+ T cells from PBMCs. The source is a man aged 18 to 30 in good health. Some clones in this sample may be carry-over from other donors' samples.

This chain joins TRBV27 and TRBJ2-1; no definite D call. CDR3 length: 12 amino acids. Germline V gene sequence: CDR1 MNHEY, CDR2 SMNVEV (reference sequence). The V end was cut by 5 bases, the J end by 9 bases, with 11 bases between. The CDR3 nucleotides are TGTGCCAGCAGTCCCCCCTGGGGTGAGCAGTTCTTC. Its protein is CASSPPWGEQFF.

V gene TRBV28 combines with J gene TRBJ2-1; 9 nucleotides agree with TRBD1. CDR3 length: 13 amino acids. V shed 5 bases, J shed 8 bases, and the junction held 4 bases outside the gene matches. In germline, CDR1 is MDHEN, CDR2 SYDVKM. The CDR3 region is CASSGTGNDEQFF. CDR3 DNA sequence: TGTGCCAGCAGTGGGACAGGGAACGATGAGCAGTTCTTC.

The rearrangement links TRBV28 to TRBJ1-4; 9 bases agree with TRBD1. The ends lost 6 bases at V and 6 bases at J; junction bases unmatched: 5. CDR3 length equals 14 residues. The germline V gene has CDR1 MDHEN and CDR2 SYDVKM. The CDR3 sequence is CASSPGQGHEKLFF. CDR3 bases: TGTGCCAGCAGCCCGGGACAGGGACATGAAAAACTGTTTTTT.

The chain has TRBV10-3 and TRBJ2-2; TRBD1 is a possible D gene (6 bases). V was trimmed by 9 bases and J by 3 bases, leaving 8 bases between them. Germline V gene data show CDR1 as ENHRY and CDR2 as SYGVKD. This CDR3 region has 12 residues. The CDR3 DNA reads as TGTGCCATACAGGGAGACACCGGGGAGCTGTTTTTT. It is translated as CAIQGDTGELFF.

Concerning this clone: Other DNA variants within this sample encode the same CDR3. This chain links TRBV9 with TRBJ2-2, with D hard to call. Trimming left V 0 bases short and J 8 bases short, with 5 bases between. CDR3 length equals 12 residues. Germline V gene data show CDR1 as SGDLS and CDR2 as YYNGEE. This CDR3 is CASSVAPGELFF. CDR3 bases: TGTGCCAGCAGCGTAGCCCCAGGGGAGCTGTTTTTT.

CDR3 nucleotide sequence: TGTGCCTGGAGTGTATCGGTCGAGCAGTACTTC. Protein product: CAWSVSVEQYF. The V call is TRBV30, the J call TRBJ2-7; unclear D gene. Trimming shortened V by 0 bases and J by 6 bases, and 6 bases separated the two germline ends. The CDR3 runs to 11 residues. CDR1 is GTSNPN and CDR2 is SVGIG in the germline V gene (reference sequence).

The chain employs TRBV27 and TRBJ2-5; D is undetermined. V lost 5 bases and J lost 2, with 18 bases in between. CDR3 length: 16 residues. The germline CDR1 and CDR2 sequences are MNHEY and SMNVEV (reference sequence). CDR3: CASSLLGGRLQETQYF. DNA of the CDR3: TGTGCCAGCAGTCTCTTAGGCGGACGGCTACAAGAGACCCAGTACTTC.

The CDR3 loop is CASSLSWQGTNYGYTF. The CDR3 region has the DNA TGTGCCAGCAGTTTATCATGGCAGGGGACGAACTATGGCTACACCTTC. V usage is TRBV27 and J usage is TRBJ1-2; the D gene is possibly TRBD1 (6 bases). The CDR3 is 16 residues long. Trimming left V 0 bases short and J 2 bases short, with 13 bases between. Germline V CDR1 and CDR2: MNHEY, SMNVEV (reference sequence).

The sample holds a few counts of this clone. The chain is built from TRBV4-1 and TRBJ1-5; D unresolved. Trimming left V 4 bases short and J 1 base short, with 11 bases between. CDR1 is MGHRA, CDR2 YSYEKL, per germline. The CDR3 is made up of 15 amino acids. The CDR3 region has the DNA TGCGCCAGCAGCCCCCTAAGGGAGAGCAATCAGCCCCAGCATTTT. Its protein product is CASSPLRESNQPQHF.

The chain joins TRBV7-9 to TRBJ2-1; D is perhaps TRBD1 (5 bases). CDR3 length: 15 amino acids. V lost 1 base, J lost 0 bases, and 7 bases lay in between. Looked up from germline, CDR1 is SEHNR and CDR2 is FQNEAQ (reference sequence). This CDR3 is CASSLGRDSYNEQFF. CDR3 sequence (DNA): TGTGCCAGCAGCTTAGGCAGGGACTCCTACAATGAGCAGTTCTTC.

This chain joins TRBV5-6 and TRBJ1-1, with D unclear. This CDR3 comprises 16 residues. CDR1 and CDR2 (germline): SGHDT, YYEEEE. Trimming left V 3 bases short and J 1 base short, with 16 bases between. The CDR3: CASSSSRATRNTEAFF. The DNA for the CDR3 is TGTGCCAGCAGCTCCTCCCGGGCGACTCGGAACACTGAAGCTTTCTTT.

CDR3 loop: CASSLVFRGSTDTQYF. CDR3 nucleotide sequence: TGTGCCAGCAGCTTAGTTTTCAGGGGGAGCACAGATACGCAGTATTTT. The chain recombines TRBV11-2 with TRBJ2-3, with TRBD1 matching over 7 bases. Trimming cost V 1 base and J 0 bases; bases outside gene matches: 4. In germline, CDR1 is SGHAT, CDR2 FQNNGV. The CDR3 spans 16 residues. Variable domain in full (rest from reference TRBV11-2 and TRBJ2-3): EAGVAQSPRYKIIEKRQSVAFWCNPISGHATLYWYQQILGQGPKLLIQFQNNGVVDDSQLPKDRFSAERLKGVDSTLKIQPAKLEDSAVYLCASSLVFRGSTDTQYFGPGTRLTVL.

The gene calls are TRBV28 and TRBJ2-7; TRBD1 might be the D (6 bases). Trimming pared 3 bases from V and 3 bases from J, leaving 15 bases between. Germline values: CDR1 MDHEN, CDR2 SYDVKM. The CDR3 has 15 amino acids. CDR3 in amino acids: CASSFPSTGFYEQYF. CDR3 in DNA: TGTGCCAGCAGTTTCCCCTCAACAGGGTTCTACGAGCAGTACTTC. Full variable domain (outside the CDR3, taken from reference TRBV28 and TRBJ2-7): DVKVTQSSRYLVKRTGEKVFLECVQDMDHENMFWYRQDPGLGLRLIYFSYDVKMKEKGDIPEGYSVSREKKERFSLILESASTNQTSMYLCASSFPSTGFYEQYFGPGTRLTVT.

The gene calls are TRBV11-2 and TRBJ2-7; 7 bases are shared with TRBD2. Germline V gene sequence: CDR1 SGHAT, CDR2 FQNNGV. J was trimmed by 6 bases and V by 1 base; bases with no gene match: 12. CDR3 length: 16 residues. The CDR3 sequence is CASSLGVYGAGTEQYF. As DNA, the CDR3 is TGTGCCAGCAGCTTAGGTGTGTACGGAGCGGGGACCGAGCAGTACTTC.

A single count supports this clone. This rearrangement joins TRBV11-1 to TRBJ2-7; 12 bases align to TRBD2. CDR1 and CDR2 from the germline V gene are SGHAT and FQDESV (reference sequence). The V and J ends lost 1 base and 3 bases, in that order; junction bases with no gene match: 1. The CDR3 length is 15 residues. CDR3 coding DNA: TGTGCCAGCAGCTTAGTGGGACTAGCGGGCTACGAGCAGTACTTC. It is translated as CASSLVGLAGYEQYF.

Regarding this clone: Other DNA sequences in this sample translate to the same CDR3. V usage is TRBV19 and J usage is TRBJ2-1; TRBD1 matches 8 bases. Germline V gene lookup returns CDR1 LNHDA and CDR2 SQIVND (reference sequence). The CDR3 spans 11 residues. The trim removed 8 bases at V and 7 bases at J, leaving 1 base unmatched. CDR3 residues: CASRTGNEQFF. DNA of the CDR3: TGTGCCAGTCGGACAGGGAATGAGCAGTTCTTC. The full variable domain, rest sourced from reference TRBV19 and TRBJ2-1, is DGGITQSPKYLFRKEGQNVTLSCEQNLNHDAMYWYRQDPGQGLRLIYYSQIVNDFQKGDIAEGYSVSREKKESFPLTVTSAQKNPTAFYLCASRTGNEQFFGPGTRLTVL.

The genes are TRBV9 and TRBJ2-4; D uncertain. Germline V lookup: CDR1 SGDLS, CDR2 YYNGEE. The CDR3 has 13 residues. Deletions cut 3 bases from V and 8 bases from J, with 12 bases between. DNA for the CDR3: TGTGCCAGCAGCGCTGCCCACCGAGACATTCAGTACTTC. This encodes CASSAAHRDIQYF.

This chain connects TRBV29-1 to TRBJ1-1; D possibly corresponds to TRBD1 (5 bases). CDR1 is SQVTM and CDR2 is ANQGSEA in the germline V gene. The CDR3 is made up of 13 amino acids. V lost 0 bases, J lost 4 bases, and 9 bases lay in between. The CDR3 DNA follows: TGCAGCGTTGAAGACCGGGGCTTCACTGAAGCTTTCTTT. This translates into CSVEDRGFTEAFF.

The J gene is TRBJ2-6, the V gene TRBV5-1, with D perhaps matching TRBD1 or TRBD2 (5 bases each). V gave up 0 bases and J gave up 2 bases, with 6 bases separating them. The CDR3 is 15 residues long. CDR1 is SGHRS and CDR2 is YFSETQ in the germline V gene. The CDR3, as DNA: TGCGCCAGCAGCTTGGAGGGACCTGGGGCCAACGTCCTGACTTTC. It specifies CASSLEGPGANVLTF.

J is TRBJ2-1 and V is TRBV13, with TRBD2 as a possible D gene (6 bases). The CDR3 covers 15 residues. Trimming cost V 6 bases and J 5 bases, with 17 bases left between them. Germline CDR1 reads PRHDT; CDR2 reads FYEKMQ (reference sequence). CDR3 DNA sequence: TGTGCCAGCAGGGCTCGGGGGACCAGAAACAATGAGCAGTTCTTC. It is translated as CASRARGTRNNEQFF.

This chain joins TRBV6-5 and TRBJ2-5; the D call may be TRBD1 or TRBD2 (5 bases each). V was pared by 2 bases and J by 5 bases, with 15 bases between. Germline V lookup: CDR1 MNHEY, CDR2 SVGAGI. This CDR3 is 15 amino acids long. CDR3 in amino acids: CASSYATSRGETQYF. CDR3 nucleotide sequence: TGTGCCAGCAGTTACGCGACATCGAGGGGTGAGACCCAGTACTTC.

This chain uses TRBV27 with TRBJ2-1, with D hard to call. The CDR3 length is 14 residues. The V gene lost 4 bases and the J gene lost 6 bases, with 13 bases spanning the gap. Germline V gene sequence: CDR1 MNHEY, CDR2 SMNVEV (reference sequence). CDR3 sequence reads: CASSSWESVNEQFF. CDR3 DNA sequence: TGTGCCAGCAGTTCCTGGGAATCCGTCAATGAGCAGTTCTTC.

The J gene is TRBJ2-3, the V gene TRBV10-3; 8 bases agree with TRBD2. Losses at the gene ends were 0 bases for V and 1 base for J; bases not matched to a gene: 0. The CDR3 length is 15 residues. Germline V gene lookup returns CDR1 ENHRY and CDR2 SYGVKD. CDR3 residues: CAISESSGGTDTQYF. CDR3 DNA: TGTGCCATCAGTGAGTCTAGCGGGGGCACAGATACGCAGTATTTT.

The V gene is TRBV7-9, the J gene TRBJ1-5; 8 nucleotides align to TRBD1. Germline CDR1 and CDR2: SEHNR and FQNEAQ (reference sequence). V shed 5 bases, J shed 4 bases, and the junction held 4 bases outside the gene matches. The CDR3 spans 14 residues. The DNA for the CDR3 is TGTGCCAGCAGCCCTCAGGGGGCTAATCAGCCCCAGCATTTT. This codes for CASSPQGANQPQHF.

V is TRBV4-1 and J is TRBJ1-1; no reliable D call. Germline CDR1 is MGHRA and CDR2 is YSYEKL. The CDR3 extends over 13 amino acids. The germline V and J ends were trimmed by 2 bases and 7 bases, with 11 bases remaining between them. The CDR3 sequence is CASSQWKHSEAFF. The CDR3 nucleotides read TGCGCCAGCAGCCAATGGAAGCACAGTGAAGCTTTCTTT.

The rearrangement links TRBV5-1 to TRBJ1-1, with D possibly matching TRBD1 (6 bases). Trimming took off 7 bases at V and 4 bases at J, with 14 bases between the two ends. Germline CDR1 is SGHRS and CDR2 is YFSETQ. This CDR3 spans 13 amino acids. Here the CDR3 reads CASRPEGVTEAFF. CDR3 nucleotide sequence: TGCGCCAGCCGACCTGAGGGGGTCACTGAAGCTTTCTTT.

The rearrangement links TRBV5-4 to TRBJ2-7, with D perhaps given as TRBD1 or TRBD2 (6 bases each). CDR3 length equals 16 residues. The V end was cut by 0 bases, the J end by 5 bases, with 18 bases between. Germline V gene sequence: CDR1 SGHNT, CDR2 YYREEE (reference sequence). The CDR3 DNA follows: TGTGCCAGCAGCTTGGCCCCGGGGGCAGGAGTCCACGAGCAGTACTTC. Translated: CASSLAPGAGVHEQYF. The full variable domain, its missing parts supplied by reference TRBV5-4 and TRBJ2-7, is ETGVTQSPTHLIKTRGQQVTLRCSSQSGHNTVSWYQQALGQGPQFIFQYYREEENGRGNFPPRFSGLQFPNYSSELNVNALELDDSALYLCASSLAPGAGVHEQYFGPGTRLTVT.

On this clone: Other DNA sequences of this sample code for an identical CDR3. The V call is TRBV28, the J call TRBJ1-5; 7 bases are a match to TRBD1. The germline CDR1 and CDR2 sequences are MDHEN and SYDVKM. After removal of 4 bases from V and 6 bases from J, the junction contained 6 bases not matched to a gene. The CDR3 spans 14 residues. This CDR3 reads CASSSRQGGQPQHF. CDR3 nucleotides: TGTGCCAGCAGTTCACGACAGGGCGGTCAGCCCCAGCATTTT.

The V call is TRBV5-6, the J call TRBJ2-7; 8 nucleotides match TRBD2. This CDR3 has 16 amino acids. In germline, CDR1 is SGHDT, CDR2 YYEEEE. V trimming: 4 bases; J trimming: 1 base; junction bases outside the gene matches: 10. CDR3 sequence: CASSPSSGGWSYEQYF. For the CDR3, the DNA is TGTGCCAGCAGCCCCAGTTCGGGAGGGTGGTCCTACGAGCAGTACTTC.